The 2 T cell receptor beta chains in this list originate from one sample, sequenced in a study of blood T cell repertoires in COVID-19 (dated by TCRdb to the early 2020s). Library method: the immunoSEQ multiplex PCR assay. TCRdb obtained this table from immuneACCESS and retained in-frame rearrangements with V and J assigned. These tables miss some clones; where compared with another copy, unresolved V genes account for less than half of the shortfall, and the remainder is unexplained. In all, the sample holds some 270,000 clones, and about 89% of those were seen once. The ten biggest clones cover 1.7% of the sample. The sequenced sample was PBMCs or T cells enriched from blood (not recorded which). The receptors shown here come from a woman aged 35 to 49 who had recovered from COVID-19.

This CDR3 reads CAIRTDTVNEQFF. Written as DNA, the CDR3 is TGTGCCATCAGAACGGATACAGTTAATGAGCAGTTCTTC. J is TRBJ2-1 and V is TRBV10-3, with D unclear. V lost 6 bases and J lost 7, with 13 bases in between. The V gene's germline CDR1 is ENHRY and CDR2 SYGVKD. The CDR3 length is 13 residues.

CDR3: CSASRAWGRGTEAFF. CDR3 DNA sequence: TGCAGTGCTAGTAGGGCGTGGGGGCGCGGGACTGAAGCTTTCTTT. The chain carries TRBV20-1 and TRBJ1-1; D perhaps matches TRBD1 (6 bases). The CDR3 runs 15 residues. Germline V lookup: CDR1 DFQATT, CDR2 SNEGSKA (reference sequence). Trimming took 3 bases from V and 5 from J, leaving 19 bases between them.